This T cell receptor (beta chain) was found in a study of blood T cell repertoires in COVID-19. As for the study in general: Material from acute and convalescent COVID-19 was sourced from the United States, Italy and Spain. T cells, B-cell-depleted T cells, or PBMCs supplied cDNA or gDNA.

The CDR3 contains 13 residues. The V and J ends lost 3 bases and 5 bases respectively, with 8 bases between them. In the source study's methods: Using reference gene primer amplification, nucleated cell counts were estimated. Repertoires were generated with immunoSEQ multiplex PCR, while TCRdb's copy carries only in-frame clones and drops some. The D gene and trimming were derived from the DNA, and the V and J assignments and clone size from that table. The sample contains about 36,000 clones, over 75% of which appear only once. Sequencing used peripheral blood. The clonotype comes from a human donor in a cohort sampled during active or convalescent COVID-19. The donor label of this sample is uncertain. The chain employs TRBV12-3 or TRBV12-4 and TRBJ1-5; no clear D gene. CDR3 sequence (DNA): TGTGCCAGCAGTTTGGCCGGGTATCAGCCCCAGCATTTT. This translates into CASSLAGYQPQHF.